One sample yielded the 21 T cell receptor beta chains listed below, sequenced in a study of T cells after yellow fever vaccination. TCRdb fed the 5' RACE reads into MiXCR, producing one record per CDR3 protein. The sample gives around 140,000 distinct CDR3 sequences, roughly 8.2% of which show up once; around 0.73% is in the top ten. The source material was CD4+ T cells sorted from PBMCs, sampled 5 days after the yellow fever booster vaccination. Receptors originate from a man aged 25 to 40 who received the YFV17D yellow fever vaccine.

At least ten counts were recorded for this clonotype. The rearrangement links TRBV24-1 to TRBJ2-7; 9 bases agree with TRBD1. The CDR3 has 14 residues. J was trimmed by 6 bases and V by 3 bases; bases with no gene match: 5. Germline V gives CDR1 KGHDR, CDR2 SFDVKD. The CDR3 coding sequence is TGTGCCACCAGTGATCCTGACAGGGGGGTCGAGCAGTACTTC. Protein product: CATSDPDRGVEQYF.

This clonotype turned up a few times. J is TRBJ2-5 and V is TRBV18, with TRBD1 identical over 9 bases. Germline CDR1 and CDR2: KGHSH and LQKENI. The CDR3 contains 15 residues. The trim removed 6 bases at V and 4 bases at J, leaving 9 bases unmatched. Here the CDR3 reads CASSRGQGLLETQYF. For the CDR3, the DNA is TGTGCCAGCTCTCGAGGACAGGGGCTATTAGAGACCCAGTACTTC.

This clonotype came up many times. The rearrangement joins TRBV19 to TRBJ2-6, with a tentative D call TRBD2 (5 bases). Looked up from germline, CDR1 is LNHDA and CDR2 is SQIVND (reference sequence). The V gene lost 6 bases and the J gene lost 1 base, with 10 bases spanning the gap. This CDR3 has 15 residues. The DNA of the CDR3 is TGTGCCAGTAGCGGACTGTTGTCTGGGGCCAACGTCCTGACTTTC. Amino acid sequence: CASSGLLSGANVLTF. Filled out from reference TRBV19 and TRBJ2-6, the complete variable domain reads DGGITQSPKYLFRKEGQNVTLSCEQNLNHDAMYWYRQDPGQGLRLIYYSQIVNDFQKGDIAEGYSVSREKKESFPLTVTSAQKNPTAFYLCASSGLLSGANVLTFGAGSRLTVL.

The chain employs TRBV7-9 and TRBJ1-2, with D possibly TRBD1 on 6 matching bases. Deletions cut 7 bases from V and 8 bases from J, with 14 bases between. This CDR3 has 12 residues. Per the germline V gene, CDR1 is SEHNR and CDR2 is FQNEAQ (reference sequence). The CDR3 bases are TGTGCCAGCAAGTTAACAGGGAACGGCTACACCTTC. It yields the protein CASKLTGNGYTF.

This clonotype was seen many times. The CDR3 protein is CASSYSWRETQYF. The CDR3 DNA reads TGTGCCAGCAGTTACTCGTGGCGGGAGACCCAGTACTTC. The chain links TRBV6-5 to TRBJ2-5; D gene ambiguous. Trimming left V 0 bases short and J 5 bases short, with 7 bases between. The CDR3 has 13 amino acids. CDR1 and CDR2 from the germline V gene are MNHEY and SVGAGI.

This clonotype was seen many times. This sequence joins TRBV10-3 and TRBJ2-4; 14 bases line up with TRBD2. Germline values: CDR1 ENHRY, CDR2 SYGVKD. The CDR3 covers 13 residues. With V trimmed by 8 bases and J by 6 bases, 0 bases remained unmatched. CDR3 in amino acids: CAIGLAGGNIQYF. CDR3 DNA sequence: TGTGCCATCGGACTAGCGGGAGGAAACATTCAGTACTTC.

In this sample, this clonotype turned up many times. V usage is TRBV2 and J usage is TRBJ2-7, with D tentatively TRBD1 (6 bases). V shed 6 bases and J shed 0 bases, with 12 bases lying between them. The length of the CDR3 is 14 residues. Germline V gives CDR1 SNHLY, CDR2 FYNNEI. The CDR3 DNA reads as TGTGCCAGCAGGGCTGTACAGGGCTCCTACGAGCAGTACTTC. It is translated as CASRAVQGSYEQYF. The complete variable domain, with remaining parts taken from reference TRBV2 and TRBJ2-7, reads EPEVTQTPSHQVTQMGQEVILRCVPISNHLYFYWYRQILGQKVEFLVSFYNNEISEKSEIFDDQFSVERPDGSNFTLKIRSTKLEDSAMYFCASRAVQGSYEQYFGPGTRLTVT.

This clonotype was counted at least ten times. The chain links TRBV10-3 to TRBJ2-7; D is perhaps TRBD1 (5 bases). This CDR3 has 16 residues. Per the germline V gene, CDR1 is ENHRY and CDR2 is SYGVKD. Trimming left V 3 bases short and J 0 bases short, with 15 bases between. The CDR3 is CAISDPMTASSYEQYF. Here the CDR3 DNA reads TGTGCCATCAGTGATCCGATGACAGCAAGCTCCTACGAGCAGTACTTC.

Notes on this clonotype: Just one base apart from a much larger clone, this may be a read error. This sequence joins TRBV5-5 and TRBJ2-7; D is undetermined. The germline V gene encodes CDR1 SGHKS and CDR2 YYEKEE (reference sequence). The ends were cut back, 3 bases at V and 0 bases at J, with 13 bases in the middle. This CDR3 region has 15 residues. CDR3 sequence (DNA): TGTGCCAGCAGCTGGAAGTACATGGACTCCTACGAGCAGTACTTC. Protein product: CASSWKYMDSYEQYF.

Ten or more counts support this clonotype. The V and J genes are TRBV25-1 and TRBJ2-7; TRBD2 matches 12 bases. Per germline, CDR1 MGHDK and CDR2 SYGVNS. Trimming took 9 bases from V and 6 from J; bases not matched to a gene: 6. The CDR3 covers 13 residues. The CDR3 DNA follows: TGTGCCAGTTCGACTAGCGGGAGAGGCGAGCAGTACTTC. Amino acid sequence: CASSTSGRGEQYF.

This clonotype was recorded at least ten times. The rearrangement links TRBV20-1 to TRBJ2-1; TRBD2 is a possible D gene (5 bases). The germline V and J ends were trimmed by 3 bases and 3 bases, with 9 bases remaining between them. This CDR3 has 13 residues. CDR1 DFQATT and CDR2 SNEGSKA come from the germline V gene (reference sequence). CDR3 nucleotides: TGCAGTGCTAGTCGTGGACTCTACAATGAGCAGTTCTTC. As protein: CSASRGLYNEQFF.

This clonotype was picked up many times. This rearrangement joins TRBV2 to TRBJ2-2, with TRBD2 matching over 12 bases. V lost 8 bases and J lost 0; bases outside the gene matches: 13. Germline CDR1 and CDR2: SNHLY and FYNNEI. The CDR3 has 19 amino acids. CDR3: CASGVPTSGRDTNTGELFF. In DNA, the CDR3 is TGTGCCAGCGGAGTGCCGACTAGCGGGAGAGATACGAACACCGGGGAGCTGTTTTTT.

This clonotype was counted many times. This rearrangement joins TRBV20-1 to TRBJ2-3; possibly TRBD2 for D (5 bases). V shed 3 bases and J shed 0 bases, with 10 bases lying between them. This CDR3 contains 14 residues. In germline, CDR1 is DFQATT, CDR2 SNEGSKA (reference sequence). The CDR3 DNA reads as TGCAGTGCTAGTGCGGGCCGTAGCACAGATACGCAGTATTTT. Its translation is CSASAGRSTDTQYF.

This clonotype has a single count. A much larger clone differs by one base, so this may be a read error. The chain combines TRBV23-1 with TRBJ1-2, with TRBD1 matching over 9 bases. TRBV23-1 carries the ORF label, with uncertain function. This CDR3 region has 15 residues. CDR3: CPSSHLPGQGRGYTF. CDR3 nucleotide sequence: TGCCCCAGCAGTCACCTCCCGGGACAGGGAAGGGGCTACACCTTC.

This clonotype was detected many times. V gene TRBV15 combines with J gene TRBJ1-4; no clear D. The CDR3 totals 15 residues. V was shortened by 5 bases and J by 2 bases, with 12 bases between the two germline ends. In germline, CDR1 is LNHNV, CDR2 YYDKDF (reference sequence). The DNA for the CDR3 is TGTGCCACCAGCCCGCCCGGGATTACTAATGAAAAACTGTTTTTT. Translating gives CATSPPGITNEKLFF.

The table lists this clonotype with many counts. This chain joins TRBV3-1 and TRBJ2-7; D might be TRBD1 (5 bases). Germline CDR1 is LGHDT and CDR2 is YNNKEL (reference sequence). The V end lost 5 bases, the J end lost 8 bases, and 16 bases lay between the germline ends. CDR3 length: 13 residues. The CDR3 DNA is TGTGCCAGCAGCGGGGTCTCACAGGCCAAGCAGTACTTC. Amino acids: CASSGVSQAKQYF.

V gene TRBV11-3 combines with J gene TRBJ1-4, with TRBD1 as a possible D gene (5 bases). The V end lost 6 bases, the J end lost 4 bases, and 18 bases lay between the germline ends. CDR3 size: 16 residues. The germline CDR1 and CDR2 sequences are SGHNT and YENEEA. The CDR3 DNA follows: TGTGCCAGCAGGTTGAGGACGACAGAACATAATGAAAAACTGTTTTTT. Protein: CASRLRTTEHNEKLFF.

Many counts were recorded for this clonotype. This rearrangement joins TRBV20-1 to TRBJ2-3; maybe TRBD2 (6 bases). The germline V gene has CDR1 DFQATT and CDR2 SNEGSKA (reference sequence). The CDR3 contains 14 residues. The V end lost 3 bases, the J end lost 1 base, and 11 bases lay between the germline ends. In DNA form, the CDR3 reads TGCAGTGCTAGGAGAGGGGAGGGCACAGATACGCAGTATTTT. Its protein product is CSARRGEGTDTQYF.

This clonotype came up a few times. The chain carries TRBV10-1 and TRBJ2-3; TRBD2 might be the D (6 bases). Trimming removed 2 bases from V and 2 bases from J, with 11 bases in between. The CDR3 runs to 15 residues. CDR1 is WNHNN, CDR2 SYGVQD, per germline (reference sequence). CDR3: CASSEAGRYTDTQYF. The CDR3 coding sequence is TGCGCCAGCAGTGAGGCGGGAAGATACACAGATACGCAGTATTTT.

There are many counts of this clonotype. The chain carries TRBV29-1 and TRBJ2-5; D may be TRBD1 (6 bases). The CDR3 length is 12 residues. From germline, CDR1 is SQVTM and CDR2 ANQGSEA. V gave up 2 bases and J gave up 3 bases, with 7 bases separating them. The CDR3 sequence is CSVEPGEETQYF. Here the CDR3 DNA reads TGCAGCGTTGAACCAGGGGAAGAGACCCAGTACTTC.

This clonotype has ten or more counts. As DNA, the CDR3 is TGTGCCAGCAGTTCCGGCGGGATCGGGAATCAGCCCCAGCATTTT. It yields the protein CASSSGGIGNQPQHF. V usage is TRBV6-2 or TRBV6-3 and J usage is TRBJ1-5; no reliable D call. V was shortened by 4 bases and J by 4 bases, with 14 bases between the two germline ends. Per germline, CDR1 MNHEY and CDR2 SVGEGT. The length of the CDR3 is 15 residues.